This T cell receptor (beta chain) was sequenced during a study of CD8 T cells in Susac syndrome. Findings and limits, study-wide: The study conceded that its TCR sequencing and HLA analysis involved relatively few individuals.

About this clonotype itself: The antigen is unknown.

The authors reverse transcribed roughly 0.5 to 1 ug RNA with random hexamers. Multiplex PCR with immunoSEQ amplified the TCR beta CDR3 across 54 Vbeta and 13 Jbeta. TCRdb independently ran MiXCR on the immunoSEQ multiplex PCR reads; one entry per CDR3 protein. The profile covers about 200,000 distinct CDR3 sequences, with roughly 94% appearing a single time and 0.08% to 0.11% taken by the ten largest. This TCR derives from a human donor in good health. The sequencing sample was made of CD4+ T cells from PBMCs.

The CDR3 here is CAWSQRGEQYV. CDR3 coding DNA: TGTGCCTGGAGTCAAAGGGGCGAGCAGTACGTC. This chain joins TRBV30 and TRBJ2-7, with D maybe TRBD1 (5 bases). Trimming took off 2 bases at V and 6 bases at J, with 8 bases between the two ends. This CDR3 is built from 11 residues. Germline CDR1 and CDR2: GTSNPN and SVGIG (reference sequence).